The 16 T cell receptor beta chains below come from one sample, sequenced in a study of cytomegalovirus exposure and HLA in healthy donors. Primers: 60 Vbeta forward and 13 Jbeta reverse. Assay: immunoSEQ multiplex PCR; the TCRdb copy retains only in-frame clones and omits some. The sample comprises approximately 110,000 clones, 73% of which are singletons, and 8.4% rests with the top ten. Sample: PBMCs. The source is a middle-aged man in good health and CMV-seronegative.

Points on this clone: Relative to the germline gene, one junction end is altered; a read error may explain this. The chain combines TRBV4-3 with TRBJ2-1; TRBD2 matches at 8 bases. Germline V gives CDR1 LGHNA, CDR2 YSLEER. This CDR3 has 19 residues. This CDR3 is CANSQEWPLNGGAYNEQFF. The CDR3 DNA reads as TGCGCCAACAGCCAAGAATGGCCCCTCAACGGGGGGGCCTACAATGAGCAGTTCTTC.

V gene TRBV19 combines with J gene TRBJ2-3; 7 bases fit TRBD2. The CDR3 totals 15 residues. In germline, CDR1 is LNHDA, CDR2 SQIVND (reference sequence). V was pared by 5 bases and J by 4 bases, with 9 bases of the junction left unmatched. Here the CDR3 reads CASSRSWGGSDTQYF. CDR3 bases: TGTGCCAGTAGTCGATCATGGGGGGGATCAGATACGCAGTATTTT.

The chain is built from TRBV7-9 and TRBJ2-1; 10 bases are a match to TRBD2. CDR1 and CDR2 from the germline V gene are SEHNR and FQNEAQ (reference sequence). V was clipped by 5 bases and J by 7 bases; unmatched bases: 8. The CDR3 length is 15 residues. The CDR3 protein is CASSPTSGVRNEQFF. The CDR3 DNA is TGTGCCAGCAGCCCAACTAGCGGGGTTCGGAATGAGCAGTTCTTC.

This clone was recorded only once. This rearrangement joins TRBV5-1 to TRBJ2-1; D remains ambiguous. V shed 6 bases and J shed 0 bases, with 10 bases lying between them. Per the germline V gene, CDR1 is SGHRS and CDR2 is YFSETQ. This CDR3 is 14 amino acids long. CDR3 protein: CASNRASSYNEQFF. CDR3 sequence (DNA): TGCGCCAGCAACCGCGCGAGCTCCTACAATGAGCAGTTCTTC.

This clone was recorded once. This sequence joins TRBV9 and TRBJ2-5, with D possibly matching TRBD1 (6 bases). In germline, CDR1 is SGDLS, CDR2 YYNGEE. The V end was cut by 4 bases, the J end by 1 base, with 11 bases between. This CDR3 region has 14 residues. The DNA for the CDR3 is TGTGCCAGCAGCCCCCAGGGGACCCAAGAGACCCAGTACTTC. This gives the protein CASSPQGTQETQYF.

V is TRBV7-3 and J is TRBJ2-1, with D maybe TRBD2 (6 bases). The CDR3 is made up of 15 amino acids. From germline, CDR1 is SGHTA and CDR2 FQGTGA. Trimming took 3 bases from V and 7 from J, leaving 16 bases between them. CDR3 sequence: CASSFRLGNRNEQFF. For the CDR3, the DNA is TGTGCCAGCAGCTTTCGACTAGGGAATCGGAATGAGCAGTTCTTC.

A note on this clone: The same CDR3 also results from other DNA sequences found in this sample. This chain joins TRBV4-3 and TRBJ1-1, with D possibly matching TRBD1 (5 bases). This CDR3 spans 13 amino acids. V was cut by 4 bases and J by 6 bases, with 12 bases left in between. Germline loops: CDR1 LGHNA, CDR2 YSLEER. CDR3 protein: CASSLSRESEAFF. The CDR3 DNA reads TGCGCCAGCAGCCTGTCCAGGGAATCTGAAGCTTTCTTT.

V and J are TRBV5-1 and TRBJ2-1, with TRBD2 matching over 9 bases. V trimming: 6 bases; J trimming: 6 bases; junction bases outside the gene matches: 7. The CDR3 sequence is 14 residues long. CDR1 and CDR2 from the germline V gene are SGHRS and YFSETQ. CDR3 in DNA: TGCGCCAGCATTGGCGGGGGGGCGGGCAATGAGCAGTTCTTC. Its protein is CASIGGGAGNEQFF.

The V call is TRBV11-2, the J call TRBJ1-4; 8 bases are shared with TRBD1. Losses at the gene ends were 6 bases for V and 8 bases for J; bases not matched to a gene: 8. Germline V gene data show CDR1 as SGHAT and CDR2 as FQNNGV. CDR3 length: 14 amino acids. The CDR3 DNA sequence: TGTGCCAGCAGTTCGCAGGGGGCGGAGGAAAAACTGTTTTTT. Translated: CASSSQGAEEKLFF.

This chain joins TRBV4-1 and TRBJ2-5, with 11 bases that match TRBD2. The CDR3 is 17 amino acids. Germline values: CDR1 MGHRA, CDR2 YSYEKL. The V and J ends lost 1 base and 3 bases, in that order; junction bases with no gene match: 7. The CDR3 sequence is CASSQAPTSGVEETQYF. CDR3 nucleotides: TGCGCCAGCAGCCAAGCGCCGACTAGCGGGGTGGAAGAGACCCAGTACTTC.

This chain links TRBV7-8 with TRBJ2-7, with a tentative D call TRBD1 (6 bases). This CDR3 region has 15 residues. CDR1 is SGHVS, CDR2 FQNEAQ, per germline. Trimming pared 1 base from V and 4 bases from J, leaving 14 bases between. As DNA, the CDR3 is TGTGCCAGCAGCTTAGGGGACATCTCGACTTACGAGCAGTACTTC. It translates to CASSLGDISTYEQYF.

This CDR3 is CASGLSQEPQHF. Here the CDR3 DNA reads TGTGCTAGTGGTTTGTCCCAGGAGCCCCAGCATTTT. The V gene is TRBV12-5, the J gene TRBJ1-5, with D uncertain. Trimming took off 2 bases at V and 8 bases at J, with 7 bases between the two ends. The CDR3 totals 12 residues. Germline V gene data show CDR1 as LGHNT and CDR2 as FRNRAP.

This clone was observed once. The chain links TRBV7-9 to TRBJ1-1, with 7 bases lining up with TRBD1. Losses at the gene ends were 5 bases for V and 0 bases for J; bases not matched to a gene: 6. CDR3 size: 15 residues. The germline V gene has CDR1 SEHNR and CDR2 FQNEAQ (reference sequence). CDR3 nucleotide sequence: TGTGCCAGCAGCCCACCGACAGGGTTGAACACTGAAGCTTTCTTT. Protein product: CASSPPTGLNTEAFF.

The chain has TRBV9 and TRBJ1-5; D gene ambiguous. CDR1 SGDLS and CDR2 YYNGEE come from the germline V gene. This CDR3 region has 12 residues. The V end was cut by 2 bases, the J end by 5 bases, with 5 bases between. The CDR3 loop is CASSVGDQPQHF. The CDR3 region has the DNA TGTGCCAGCAGCGTCGGTGATCAGCCCCAGCATTTT.

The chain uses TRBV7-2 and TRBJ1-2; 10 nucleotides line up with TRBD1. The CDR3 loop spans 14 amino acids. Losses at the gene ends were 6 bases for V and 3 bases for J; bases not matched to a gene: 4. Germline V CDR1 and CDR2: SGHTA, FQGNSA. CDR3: CASRPDRGHYGYTF. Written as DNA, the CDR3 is TGTGCCAGCAGGCCCGACAGGGGGCACTATGGCTACACCTTC.

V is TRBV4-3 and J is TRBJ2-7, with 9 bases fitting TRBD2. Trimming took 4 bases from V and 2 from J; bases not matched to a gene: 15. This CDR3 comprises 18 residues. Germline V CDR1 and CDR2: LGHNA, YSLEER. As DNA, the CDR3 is TGCGCCAGCAGCCGTCAGCTAGCGGGGAGCCCCCTTACCTACGAGCAGTACTTC. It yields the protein CASSRQLAGSPLTYEQYF.